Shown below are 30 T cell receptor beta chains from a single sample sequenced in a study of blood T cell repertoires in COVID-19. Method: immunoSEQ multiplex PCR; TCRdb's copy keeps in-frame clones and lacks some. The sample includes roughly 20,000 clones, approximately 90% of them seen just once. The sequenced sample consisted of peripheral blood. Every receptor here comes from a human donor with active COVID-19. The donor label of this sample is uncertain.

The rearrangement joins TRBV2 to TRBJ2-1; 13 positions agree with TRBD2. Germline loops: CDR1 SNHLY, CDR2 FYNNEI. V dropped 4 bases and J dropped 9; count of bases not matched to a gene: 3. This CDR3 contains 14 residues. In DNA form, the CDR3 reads TGTGCCAGCAGTGCCGGACTAGCGGGGGTTGAGCAGTTCTTC. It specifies CASSAGLAGVEQFF.

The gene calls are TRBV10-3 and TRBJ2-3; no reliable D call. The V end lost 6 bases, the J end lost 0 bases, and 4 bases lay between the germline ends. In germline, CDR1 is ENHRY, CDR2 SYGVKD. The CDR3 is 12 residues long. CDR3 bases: TGTGCCATCAGCGGTAGCACAGATACGCAGTATTTT. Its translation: CAISGSTDTQYF.

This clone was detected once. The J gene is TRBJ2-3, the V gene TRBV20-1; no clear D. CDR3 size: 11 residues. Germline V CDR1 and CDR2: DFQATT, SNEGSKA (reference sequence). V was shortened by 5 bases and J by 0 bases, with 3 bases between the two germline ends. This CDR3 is CSASSTDTQYF. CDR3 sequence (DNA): TGCAGTGCTTCTAGCACAGATACGCAGTATTTT.

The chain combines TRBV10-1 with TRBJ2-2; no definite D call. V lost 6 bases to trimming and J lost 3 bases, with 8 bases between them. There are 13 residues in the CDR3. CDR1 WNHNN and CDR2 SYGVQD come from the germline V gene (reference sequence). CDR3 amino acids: CASSPRDTGELFF. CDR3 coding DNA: TGCGCCAGCAGCCCTAGAGACACCGGGGAGCTGTTTTTT.

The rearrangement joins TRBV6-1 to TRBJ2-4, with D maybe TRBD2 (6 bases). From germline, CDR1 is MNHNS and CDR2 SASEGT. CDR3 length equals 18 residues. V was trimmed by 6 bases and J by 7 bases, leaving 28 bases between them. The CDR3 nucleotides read TGTGCCAGCAGAGAATTCTTTGTACTAGCCCGAAAGGGGAACATTCAGTACTTC. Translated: CASREFFVLARKGNIQYF.

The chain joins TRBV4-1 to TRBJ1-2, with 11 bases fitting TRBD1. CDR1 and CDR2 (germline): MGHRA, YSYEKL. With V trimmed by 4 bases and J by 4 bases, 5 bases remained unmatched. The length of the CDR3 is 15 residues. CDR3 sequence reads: CASSPRTGGSYGYTF. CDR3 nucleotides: TGCGCCAGCAGCCCCCGGACAGGGGGCAGCTATGGCTACACCTTC.

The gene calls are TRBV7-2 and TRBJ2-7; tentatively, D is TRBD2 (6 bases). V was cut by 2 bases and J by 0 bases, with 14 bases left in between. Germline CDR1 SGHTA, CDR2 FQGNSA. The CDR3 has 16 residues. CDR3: CASSLTPGEPSYEQYF. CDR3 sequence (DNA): TGTGCCAGCAGCTTAACCCCGGGGGAACCCTCCTACGAGCAGTACTTC.

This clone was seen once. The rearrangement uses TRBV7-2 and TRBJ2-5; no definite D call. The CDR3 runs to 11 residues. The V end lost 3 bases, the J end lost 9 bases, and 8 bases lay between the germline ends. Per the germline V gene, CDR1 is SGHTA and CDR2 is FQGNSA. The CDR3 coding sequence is TGTGCCAGCAGCTTGGAGTGGCCCCAGTACTTC. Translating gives CASSLEWPQYF.

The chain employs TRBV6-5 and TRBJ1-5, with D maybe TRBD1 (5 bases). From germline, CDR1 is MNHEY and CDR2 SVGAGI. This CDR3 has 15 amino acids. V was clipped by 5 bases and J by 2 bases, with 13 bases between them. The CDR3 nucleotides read TGTGCCAGCAGTCCGGCAGGGAACGGCAATCAGCCCCAGCATTTT. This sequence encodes CASSPAGNGNQPQHF.

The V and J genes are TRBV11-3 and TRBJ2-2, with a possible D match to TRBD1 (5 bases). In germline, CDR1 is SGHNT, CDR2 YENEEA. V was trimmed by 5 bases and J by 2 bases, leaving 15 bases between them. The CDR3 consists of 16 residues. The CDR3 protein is CASSPVRRENTGELFF. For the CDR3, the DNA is TGTGCCAGCAGCCCAGTCCGCAGGGAAAACACCGGGGAGCTGTTTTTT.

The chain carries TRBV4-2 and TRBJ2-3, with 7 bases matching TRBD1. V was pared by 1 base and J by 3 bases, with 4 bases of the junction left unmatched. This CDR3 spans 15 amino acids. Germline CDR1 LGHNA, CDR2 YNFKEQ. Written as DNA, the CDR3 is TGTGCCAGCAGCCAAGCAGACAGGGTGACAGATACGCAGTATTTT. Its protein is CASSQADRVTDTQYF.

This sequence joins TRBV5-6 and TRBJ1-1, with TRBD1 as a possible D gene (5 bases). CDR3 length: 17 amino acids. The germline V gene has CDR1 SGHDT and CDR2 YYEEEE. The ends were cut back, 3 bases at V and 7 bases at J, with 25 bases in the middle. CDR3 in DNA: TGTGCCAGCAGCTGGCGGGGGTCTCGGTTCGGGGCACTTGAAGCTTTCTTT. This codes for CASSWRGSRFGALEAFF.

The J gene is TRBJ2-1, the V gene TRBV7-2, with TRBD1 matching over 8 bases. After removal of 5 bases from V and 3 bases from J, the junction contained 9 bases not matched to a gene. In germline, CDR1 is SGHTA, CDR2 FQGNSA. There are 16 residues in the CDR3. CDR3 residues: CASSRIGTGFYNEQFF. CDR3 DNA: TGTGCCAGCAGCAGAATCGGGACAGGATTCTACAATGAGCAGTTCTTC.

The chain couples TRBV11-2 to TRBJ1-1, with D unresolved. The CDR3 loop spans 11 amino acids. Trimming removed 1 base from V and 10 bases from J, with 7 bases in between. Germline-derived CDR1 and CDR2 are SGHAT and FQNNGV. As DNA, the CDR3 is TGTGCCAGCAGCTTAGGGCCTTCAGCTTTCTTT. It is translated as CASSLGPSAFF.

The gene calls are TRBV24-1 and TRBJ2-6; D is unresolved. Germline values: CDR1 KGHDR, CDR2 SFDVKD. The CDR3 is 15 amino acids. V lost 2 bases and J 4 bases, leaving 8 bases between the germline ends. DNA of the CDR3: TGTGCCACCAGTGATTGGTTCGCGGGGGCCAACGTCCTGACTTTC. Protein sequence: CATSDWFAGANVLTF.

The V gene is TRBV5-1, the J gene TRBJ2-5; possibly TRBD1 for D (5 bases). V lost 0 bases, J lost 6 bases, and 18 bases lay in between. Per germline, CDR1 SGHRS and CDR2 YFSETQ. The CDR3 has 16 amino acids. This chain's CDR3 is CASSLAAGSMMQTQYF. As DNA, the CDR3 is TGCGCCAGCAGCTTGGCCGCAGGGTCAATGATGCAGACCCAGTACTTC. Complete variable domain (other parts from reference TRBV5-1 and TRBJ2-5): KAGVTQTPRYLIKTRGQQVTLSCSPISGHRSVSWYQQTPGQGLQFLFEYFSETQRNKGNFPGRFSGRQFSNSRSEMNVSTLELGDSALYLCASSLAAGSMMQTQYFGPGTRLLVL.

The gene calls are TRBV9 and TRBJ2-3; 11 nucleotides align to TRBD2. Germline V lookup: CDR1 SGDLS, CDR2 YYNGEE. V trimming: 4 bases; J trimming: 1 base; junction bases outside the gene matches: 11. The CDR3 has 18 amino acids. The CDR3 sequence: CASSLEGSSGGRTDTQYF. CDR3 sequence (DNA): TGTGCCAGCAGCTTAGAAGGGTCTAGCGGGGGGCGCACAGATACGCAGTATTTT.

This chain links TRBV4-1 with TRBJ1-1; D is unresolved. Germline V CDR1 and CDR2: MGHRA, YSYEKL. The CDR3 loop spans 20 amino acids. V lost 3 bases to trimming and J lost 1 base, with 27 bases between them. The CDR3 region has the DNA TGCGCCAGCAGCCATATGAGTAAGGAGGGAAAGTGGGAGGCGAACACTGAAGCTTTCTTT. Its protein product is CASSHMSKEGKWEANTEAFF.

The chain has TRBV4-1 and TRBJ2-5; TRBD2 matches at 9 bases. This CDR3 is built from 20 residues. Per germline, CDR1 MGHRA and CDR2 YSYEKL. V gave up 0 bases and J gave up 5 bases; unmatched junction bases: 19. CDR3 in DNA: TGCGCCAGCAGCCAAGATAGTAGGGGTAGCGGGAGAGTCGTAGTGGAGACCCAGTACTTC. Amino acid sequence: CASSQDSRGSGRVVVETQYF.

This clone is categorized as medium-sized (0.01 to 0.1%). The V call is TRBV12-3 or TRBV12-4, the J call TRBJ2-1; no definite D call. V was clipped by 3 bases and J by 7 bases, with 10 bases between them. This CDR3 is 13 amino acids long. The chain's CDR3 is CASSLSLQNEQFF. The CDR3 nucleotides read TGTGCCAGCAGTTTGTCGCTACAGAATGAGCAGTTCTTC.

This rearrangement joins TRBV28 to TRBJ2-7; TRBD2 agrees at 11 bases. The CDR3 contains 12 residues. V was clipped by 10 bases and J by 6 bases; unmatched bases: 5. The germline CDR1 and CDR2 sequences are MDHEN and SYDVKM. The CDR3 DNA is TGTGCCACCTCTAGCGGGAGGTTCGAGCAGTACTTC. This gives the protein CATSSGRFEQYF.

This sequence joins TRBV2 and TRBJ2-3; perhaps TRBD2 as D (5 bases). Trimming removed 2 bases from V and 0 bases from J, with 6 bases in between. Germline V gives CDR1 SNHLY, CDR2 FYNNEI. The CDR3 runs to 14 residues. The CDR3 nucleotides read TGTGCCAGCAGTGAACGGGGTAGCACAGATACGCAGTATTTT. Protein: CASSERGSTDTQYF. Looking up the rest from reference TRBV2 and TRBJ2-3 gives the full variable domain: EPEVTQTPSHQVTQMGQEVILRCVPISNHLYFYWYRQILGQKVEFLVSFYNNEISEKSEIFDDQFSVERPDGSNFTLKIRSTKLEDSAMYFCASSERGSTDTQYFGPGTRLTVL.

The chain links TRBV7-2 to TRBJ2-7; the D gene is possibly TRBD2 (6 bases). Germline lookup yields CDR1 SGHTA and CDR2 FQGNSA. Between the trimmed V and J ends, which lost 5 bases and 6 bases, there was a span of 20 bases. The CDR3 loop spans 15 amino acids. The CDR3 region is CASSVGTPYGFEQYF. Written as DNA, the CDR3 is TGTGCCAGCAGCGTCGGGACTCCCTACGGTTTCGAGCAGTACTTC.

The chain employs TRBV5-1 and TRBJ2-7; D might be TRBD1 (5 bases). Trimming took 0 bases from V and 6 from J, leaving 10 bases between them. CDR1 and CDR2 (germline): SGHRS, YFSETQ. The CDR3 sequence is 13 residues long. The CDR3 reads CASSLGQGSEQYF. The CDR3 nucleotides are TGCGCCAGCAGCTTGGGGCAGGGAAGCGAGCAGTACTTC. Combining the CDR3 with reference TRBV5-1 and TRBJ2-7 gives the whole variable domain KAGVTQTPRYLIKTRGQQVTLSCSPISGHRSVSWYQQTPGQGLQFLFEYFSETQRNKGNFPGRFSGRQFSNSRSEMNVSTLELGDSALYLCASSLGQGSEQYFGPGTRLTVT.

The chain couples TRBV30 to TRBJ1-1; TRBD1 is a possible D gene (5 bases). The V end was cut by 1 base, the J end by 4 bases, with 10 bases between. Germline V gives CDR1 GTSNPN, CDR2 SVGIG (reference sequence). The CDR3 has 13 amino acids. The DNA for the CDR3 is TGTGCCTGGAGTGCAGGGTCGACCACTGAAGCTTTCTTT. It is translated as CAWSAGSTTEAFF.

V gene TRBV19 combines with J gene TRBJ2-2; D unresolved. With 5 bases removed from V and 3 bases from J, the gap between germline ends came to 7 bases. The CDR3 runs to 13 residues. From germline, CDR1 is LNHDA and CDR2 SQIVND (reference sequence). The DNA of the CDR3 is TGTGCCAGTAGTCCTCCGGACACCGGGGAGCTGTTTTTT. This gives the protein CASSPPDTGELFF.

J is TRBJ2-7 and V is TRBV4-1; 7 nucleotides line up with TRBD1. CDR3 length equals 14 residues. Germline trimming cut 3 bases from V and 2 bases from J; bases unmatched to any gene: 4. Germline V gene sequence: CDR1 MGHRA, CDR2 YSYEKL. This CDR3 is CASSQTGQTYEQYF. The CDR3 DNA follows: TGCGCCAGCAGCCAGACGGGACAGACCTACGAGCAGTACTTC.

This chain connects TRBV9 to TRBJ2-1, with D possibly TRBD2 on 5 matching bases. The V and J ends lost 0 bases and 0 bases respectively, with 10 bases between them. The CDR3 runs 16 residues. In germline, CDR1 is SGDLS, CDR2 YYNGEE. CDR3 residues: CASSVASGPSYNEQFF. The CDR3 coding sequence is TGTGCCAGCAGCGTAGCAAGCGGTCCCTCCTACAATGAGCAGTTCTTC.

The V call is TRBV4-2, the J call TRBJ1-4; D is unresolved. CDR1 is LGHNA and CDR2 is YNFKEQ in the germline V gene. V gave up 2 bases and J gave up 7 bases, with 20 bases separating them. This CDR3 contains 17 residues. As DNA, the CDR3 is TGTGCCAGCAGCCAAACTCATGCGGAGCCTCGAGGTGAAAAACTGTTTTTT. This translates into CASSQTHAEPRGEKLFF.

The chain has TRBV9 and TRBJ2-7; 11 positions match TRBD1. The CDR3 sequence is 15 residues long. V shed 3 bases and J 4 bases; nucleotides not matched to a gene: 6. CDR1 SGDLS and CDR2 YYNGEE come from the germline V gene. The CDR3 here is CASSGEDRGLYEQYF. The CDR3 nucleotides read TGTGCCAGCAGCGGAGAGGACAGGGGGCTATACGAGCAGTACTTC. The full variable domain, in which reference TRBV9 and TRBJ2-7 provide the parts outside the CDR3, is DSGVTQTPKHLITATGQRVTLRCSPRSGDLSVYWYQQSLDQGLQFLIQYYNGEERAKGNILERFSAQQFPDLHSELNLSSLELGDSALYFCASSGEDRGLYEQYFGPGTRLTVT.